This T cell receptor (beta chain) was sequenced in a study of T-cell memory formation after mild COVID-19. From 5'RACE with constant-segment primers came TCR alpha and TCR beta cDNA libraries that carried sample barcodes and UMIs. In TCRdb, the 5' RACE reads were re-called with MiXCR into one record per CDR3 protein. Of around 300,000 distinct CDR3 sequences listed, roughly 13% are singletons. This clonotype was observed a few times. Its antigen is currently unknown. Germline CDR1 reads DFQATT; CDR2 reads SNEGSKA (reference sequence). The CDR3 is 15 residues long. Trimming left V 0 bases short and J 1 base short, with 13 bases between. Study-wide results and caveats: Day 15 to 85 contractors were CD4/CD8 balanced; later expanders leaned CD4+. What remained unconfirmed was the SARS-CoV-2 specificity of second-wave clones peaking on day 37.

This TCR was recovered from a man between 18 and 29 years old who had mild COVID-19 (a few samples of this study predate the infection). Cell type and time point are not known. This rearrangement joins TRBV20-1 to TRBJ2-7; D might be TRBD2 (6 bases). The sequencing input was PBMCs or a T cell subset sorted from them (not recorded which). The CDR3 coding sequence is TGCAGTGCTAGAGATCACGGAGGGAAATCCTACGAGCAGTACTTC. Residues: CSARDHGGKSYEQYF.